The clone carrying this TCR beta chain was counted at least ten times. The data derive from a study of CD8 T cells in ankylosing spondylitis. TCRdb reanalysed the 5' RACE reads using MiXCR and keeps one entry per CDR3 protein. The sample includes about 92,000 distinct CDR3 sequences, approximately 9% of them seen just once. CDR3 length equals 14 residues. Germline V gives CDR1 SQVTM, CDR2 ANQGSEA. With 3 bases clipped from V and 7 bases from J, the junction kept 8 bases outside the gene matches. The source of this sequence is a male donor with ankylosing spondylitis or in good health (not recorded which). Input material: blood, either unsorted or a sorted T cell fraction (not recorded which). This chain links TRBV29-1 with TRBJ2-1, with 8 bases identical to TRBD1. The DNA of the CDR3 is TGCAGCGTTGATTCGACAGGGGACGGGAATGAGCAGTTCTTC. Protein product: CSVDSTGDGNEQFF.